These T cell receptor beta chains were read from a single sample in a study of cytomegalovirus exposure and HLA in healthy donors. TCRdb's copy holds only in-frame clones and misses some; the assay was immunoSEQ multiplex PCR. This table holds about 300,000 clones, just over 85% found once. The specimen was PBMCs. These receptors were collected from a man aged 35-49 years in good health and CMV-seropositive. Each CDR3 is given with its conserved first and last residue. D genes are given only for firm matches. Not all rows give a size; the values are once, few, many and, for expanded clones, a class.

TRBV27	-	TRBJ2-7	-	TGTGCCAGCAGTTTATTTAAGCCGGTTCTAGCCTACGAGCAGTACTTC	CASSLFKPVLAYEQYF
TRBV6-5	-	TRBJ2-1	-	TGTGCCAGCAGGTCTAGCCGAGGTGTAGTCTTC	CASRSSRGVVF
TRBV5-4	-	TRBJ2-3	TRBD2	TGTGCCAGCAGCTTGTTAGCGGGAGGAACAGATACGCAGTATTTT	CASSLLAGGTDTQYF
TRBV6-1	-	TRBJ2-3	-	TGTGCCAGCAGTGACTTAGGGGGAGGCACAGATACGCAGTATTTT	CASSDLGGGTDTQYF
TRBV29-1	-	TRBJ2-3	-	TGCAGCGGGGCCGGGACTGCGAGCACAGATACGCAGTATTTT	CSGAGTASTDTQYF
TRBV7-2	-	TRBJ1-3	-	TGTGCCAGCAGCTCAAGTAGCTCTGGAAACACCATATATTTT	CASSSSSSGNTIYF
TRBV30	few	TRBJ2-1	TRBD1	TGTGCCTGGAGCACCACAGGGGTCGCCAATGAGCAGTTCTTC	CAWSTTGVANEQFF
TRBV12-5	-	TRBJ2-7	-	TGTGCTAGTGGAACGAACCCTTATCCCCCCGTGCCGGGACTTACGACCTACGAGCAGTACTTC	CASGTNPYPPVPGLTTYEQYF
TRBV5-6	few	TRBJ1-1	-	TGTGCCAGCAGCTTGGTGCAGGGGTTAGCTTTCTTT	CASSLVQGLAFF
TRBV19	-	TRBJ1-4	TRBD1	TGTGCCAGTAGGGAATACAGGGGGCAACATGAAAAACTGTTTTTT	CASREYRGQHEKLFF
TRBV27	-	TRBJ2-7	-	TGTGCCAGCAGTTTTAAATCTGGCGGCTACGAGCAGTACTTC	CASSFKSGGYEQYF
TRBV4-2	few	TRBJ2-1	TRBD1	TGTGCCAGCAGCCATCAACAGGGGACGGCCAACAATGAGCAGTTCTTC	CASSHQQGTANNEQFF
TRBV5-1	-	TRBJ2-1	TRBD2	TGCGCCAGCAGCTTTGGGACTAGCGGGACCCCCTACAATGAGCAGTTCTTC	CASSFGTSGTPYNEQFF
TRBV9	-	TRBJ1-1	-	TGTGCCAGCAGCCCCTGGACAGAGAACACTGAAGCTTTCTTT	CASSPWTENTEAFF
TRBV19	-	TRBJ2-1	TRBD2	TGTGCCAGTATCGCAGCGGGAGGGCCTTTCAATGAGCAGTTCTTC	CASIAAGGPFNEQFF
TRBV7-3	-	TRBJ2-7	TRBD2	TGTGCCAGCAGCTCGGGACTAGCGGGGAGCTACGAGCAGTACTTC	CASSSGLAGSYEQYF
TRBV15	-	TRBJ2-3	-	TGTGCCACCAGCAGAGATGCCATCTCGGTCAGGCGAACTAAAGAGGGGGTGCTCACAGATACGCAGTATTTT	CATSRDAISVRRTKEGVLTDTQYF
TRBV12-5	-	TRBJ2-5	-	TGTGCTAGTGGTACAGCAGGGAAAGAGACCCAGTACTTC	CASGTAGKETQYF
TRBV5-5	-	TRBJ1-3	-	TGTGCCAGCAGCTTACTCAGGATCTCTGGAAACACCATATATTTT	CASSLLRISGNTIYF
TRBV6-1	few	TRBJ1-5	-	TGTGCCAGCAGCCCACAGGGTTCATATCAGCCCCAGCATTTT	CASSPQGSYQPQHF
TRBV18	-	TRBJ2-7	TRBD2	TGTGCCAGCGGGACTAGCGGGAGTGGCGAGCAGTACTTC	CASGTSGSGEQYF
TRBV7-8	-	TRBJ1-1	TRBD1	TGTGCCAGCAGCGTGGGACAGCCCGGGAACACTGAAGCTTTCTTT	CASSVGQPGNTEAFF
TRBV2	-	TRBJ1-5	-	TGTGCCAGCAGTGGGCAGCTAGACAGCAATCAGCCCCAGCATTTT	CASSGQLDSNQPQHF
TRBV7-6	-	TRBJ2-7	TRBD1	TGTGCCAGCAGCCGAACAACAGGGGGATCCTACGAGCAGTACTTC	CASSRTTGGSYEQYF
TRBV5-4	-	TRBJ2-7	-	TGTGCCAGCAGACCCGCGACTCTTAGCTCCTACGAGCAGTACTTC	CASRPATLSSYEQYF
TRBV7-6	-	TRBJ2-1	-	TGTGCCTCACGGGGGGCGGGGACGGAAGGTTACAATGAGCAGTTCTTC	CASRGAGTEGYNEQFF
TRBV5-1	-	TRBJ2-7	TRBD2	TGCGCCAGCAGCCGGGGGACTAGCGGGAGTCTGTCCTACGAGCAGTACTTC	CASSRGTSGSLSYEQYF
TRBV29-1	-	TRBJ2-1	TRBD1	TGCAGCGTTGAATTACCGGGACAGGGGTACAATGAGCAGTTCTTC	CSVELPGQGYNEQFF
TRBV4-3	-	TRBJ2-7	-	TGCGCCAGCAGCCGCGGTGGCAGTACCTACGAGCAGTACTTC	CASSRGGSTYEQYF
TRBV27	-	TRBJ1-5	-	TGTGCCAGCAGTAGACAGGGCAATCAGCCCCAGCATTTT	CASSRQGNQPQHF
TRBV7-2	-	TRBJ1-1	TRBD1	TGTGCCAGCAGCTTGGACAGGGCGAACACTGAAGCTTTCTTT	CASSLDRANTEAFF
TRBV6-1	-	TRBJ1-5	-	TGTGCCAGCAGTGAGGGGGCGGCCGCCTTCAATCAGCCCCAGCATTTT	CASSEGAAAFNQPQHF
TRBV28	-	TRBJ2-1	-	TGTGCCAGCAGTTTTTTGGGCAGGGCCTCCAATGAGCAGTTCTTC	CASSFLGRASNEQFF
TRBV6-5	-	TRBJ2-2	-	TGTGCCAGCAGTTCGCTAAGAAGCGGCGGGGCCGGGGAGCTGTTTTTT	CASSSLRSGGAGELFF
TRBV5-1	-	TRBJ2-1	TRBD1	TGCGCCAGCAGCCAAAAAAGTCCGGGACAGGGGGCCGGGGAGCAGTTCTTC	CASSQKSPGQGAGEQFF
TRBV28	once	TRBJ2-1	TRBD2	TGTGCCAGCACCGATCCGGGACTACCTTACAATGAGCAGTTCTTC	CASTDPGLPYNEQFF
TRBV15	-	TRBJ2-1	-	TGTGCCACCCGCGACACCGTATCCTACAATGAGCAGTTCTTC	CATRDTVSYNEQFF
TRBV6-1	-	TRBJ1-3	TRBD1	TGTGCCAGCAGTTGGGACAGGGCTGGAAACACCATATATTTT	CASSWDRAGNTIYF
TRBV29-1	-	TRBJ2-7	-	TGCAGCGTTGAAGGGCAGGGTCCTCCGGACGAGCAGTACTTC	CSVEGQGPPDEQYF
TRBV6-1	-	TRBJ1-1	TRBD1	TGTGCCAGCAGGGAAGACAGGGCGAACACTGAAGCTTTCTTT	CASREDRANTEAFF
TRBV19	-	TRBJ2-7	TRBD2	TGTGCCAGTAGTCGCCTAGCGGGGGCCTACGAGCAGTACTTC	CASSRLAGAYEQYF
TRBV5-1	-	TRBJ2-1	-	TGCGCCAGCAGCTTGGCCAGCAATGAGCAGTTCTTC	CASSLASNEQFF
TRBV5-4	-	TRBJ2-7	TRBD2	TGTGCCAGCAGCTGGTTAGCCGGGACTAGGAGTTCTCACGAGCAGTACTTC	CASSWLAGTRSSHEQYF
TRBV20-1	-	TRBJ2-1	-	TGCAGTGCCCCGAGTTACAATGAGCAGTTCTTC	CSAPSYNEQFF
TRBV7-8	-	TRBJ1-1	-	TGTGCCAGCAGCCTGGGGGGATTGAACACTGAAGCTTTCTTT	CASSLGGLNTEAFF
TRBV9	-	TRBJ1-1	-	TGTGCCAGCAGCTACGGGGTCAGCGATGACACTGAAGCTTTCTTT	CASSYGVSDDTEAFF
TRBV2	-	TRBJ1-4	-	TGTGCCAGCAGTGGAATCAGGGGAGCTAATGAAAAACTGTTTTTT	CASSGIRGANEKLFF
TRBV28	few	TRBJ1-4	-	TGTGCCAGCAGGTTTTTGGAGGCAACTAATGAAAAACTGTTTTTT	CASRFLEATNEKLFF
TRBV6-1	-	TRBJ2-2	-	TGTGCCAGCACCTATGGGCGCTTAAACACCGGGGAGCTGTTTTTT	CASTYGRLNTGELFF
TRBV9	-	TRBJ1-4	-	TGTGCCAGCAGCTCTGACGGAGCAACTAATGAAAAACTGTTTTTT	CASSSDGATNEKLFF
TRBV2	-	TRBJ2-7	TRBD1	TGTGCCAGCAGTCCAATCCGGGACAGCTCCTACGAGCAGTACTTC	CASSPIRDSSYEQYF
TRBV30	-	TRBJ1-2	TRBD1	TGTGCCTGGAATCATAGGGGACAGGGGGCCTATGGCTACACCTTC	CAWNHRGQGAYGYTF
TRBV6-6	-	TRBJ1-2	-	TGTGCCAGCAGTTACTCGAAGAGGACAGCCTATGGCTACACCTTC	CASSYSKRTAYGYTF
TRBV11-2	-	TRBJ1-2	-	TGTGCCAGCAGCTTTCGCGGGGGGAACGGCTACACCTTC	CASSFRGGNGYTF
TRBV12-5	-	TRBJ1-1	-	TGTGCTAGTGGTTTTGGCGGGGCAGGAGCGTGGAACACTGAAGCTTTCTTT	CASGFGGAGAWNTEAFF
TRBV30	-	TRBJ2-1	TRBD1	TGTGCCTGGAGTTCCGGGACAGGGGTATACTACAATGAGCAGTTCTTC	CAWSSGTGVYYNEQFF
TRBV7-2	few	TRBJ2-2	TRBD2	TGTGCCAGCAGCTTAGACGGGAGGGCTCACGGGGAGCTGTTTTTT	CASSLDGRAHGELFF